This T cell receptor beta chain was captured in a study of beta chain features in type 1 diabetes. Study observations and caveats: Here, the possible influence of HLA type (on TCRB rearrangement) remained unresolved. The VDJ junctions of type 1 diabetes patients carried fewer insertions and more deletions.

This clone was seen only a few times. Its cognate antigen is unknown. The CDR3 consists of 16 residues. Germline-derived CDR1 and CDR2 are SGHRS and YFSETQ. With 4 bases clipped from V and 4 bases from J, the junction kept 8 bases outside the gene matches. Every donor provided one heparinised blood draw, which averaged about 110 mL. CD45RO/CCR7/CD25/CD127/CD95/CD27 sorting isolated CD4+ naive, central memory, regulatory and stem cell-like memory cells. The entirety of the isolated RNA underwent reverse transcription, so expressed TCRB transcripts were sequenced. The repertoire was sequenced with immunoSEQ multiplex PCR; TCRdb's copy has only in-frame clones and lacks some. Of 200,000 to 250,000 clones in the sample, around a quarter were seen once.

The sequencing sample was made of central memory CD4+ T cells from blood. The origin of this receptor is a man between 25 and 39 years old in good health. The V and J genes are TRBV5-1 and TRBJ2-1; 10 bases fit TRBD2. DNA of the CDR3: TGCGCCAGCAGCCTGGAGGGACTAGCGCTATACAATGAGCAGTTCTTC. This encodes CASSLEGLALYNEQFF.